This T cell receptor beta chain was identified in a study of T cells after yellow fever vaccination. The CDR3 has 11 residues. Germline V gene data show CDR1 as SGHDN and CDR2 as FVKESK. Deletions cut 6 bases from V and 9 bases from J, with 9 bases between. In this sample, this clonotype turned up many times. Its cognate antigen is unknown. Each CDR3 protein gets one entry after TCRdb re-called the 5' RACE reads with MiXCR. The data contain 300,000 to 400,000 distinct CDR3 sequences, around 8.1% of them seen just once; the ten biggest clones take up around 17%. Study conclusions and caveats: Some clonotypes, a small share, were shared between CD4 and CD8 compartments.

The TCR originated in a man aged 18 to 30 who received the YFV17D yellow fever vaccine. The input for sequencing was PBMCs, taken roughly 46 days after the first yellow fever vaccination. The chain is built from TRBV14 and TRBJ2-1; no firm D call. The CDR3 spells CASRRTGEQFF. The DNA for the CDR3 is TGTGCCAGCAGGAGGACGGGTGAGCAGTTCTTC. The full variable domain, with the rest looked up from reference TRBV14 and TRBJ2-1, is EAGVTQFPSHSVIEKGQTVTLRCDPISGHDNLYWYRRVMGKEIKFLLHFVKESKQDESGMPNNRFLAERTGGTYSTLKVQPAELEDSGVYFCASRRTGEQFFGPGTRLTVL.